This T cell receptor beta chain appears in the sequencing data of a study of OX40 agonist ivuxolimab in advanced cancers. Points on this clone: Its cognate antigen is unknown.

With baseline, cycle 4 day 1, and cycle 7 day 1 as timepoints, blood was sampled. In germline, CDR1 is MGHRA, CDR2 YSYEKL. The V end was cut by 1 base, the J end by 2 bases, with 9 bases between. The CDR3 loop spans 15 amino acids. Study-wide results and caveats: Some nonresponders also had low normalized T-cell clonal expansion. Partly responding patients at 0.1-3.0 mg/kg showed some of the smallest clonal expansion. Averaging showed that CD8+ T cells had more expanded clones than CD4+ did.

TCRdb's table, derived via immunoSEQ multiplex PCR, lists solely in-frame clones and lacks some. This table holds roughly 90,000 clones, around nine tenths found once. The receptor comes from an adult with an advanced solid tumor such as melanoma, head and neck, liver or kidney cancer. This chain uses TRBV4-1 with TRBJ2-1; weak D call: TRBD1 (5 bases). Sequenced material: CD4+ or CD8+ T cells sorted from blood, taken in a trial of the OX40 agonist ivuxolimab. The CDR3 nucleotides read TGCGCCAGCAGCCAAGTGGCGGACACCTACAATGAGCAGTTCTTC. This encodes CASSQVADTYNEQFF.